A selection of T cell receptor beta chains follows, all from one sample in a study of blood T cell repertoires in COVID-19. Produced via immunoSEQ multiplex PCR; TCRdb's table is partial and in-frame only. Seen here are 300,000 to 450,000 clones, around 87% observed once, and the top ten hold under 3%. The sequenced material came from peripheral blood. These receptors were collected from a woman between 55 and 75 years old with COVID-19, enrolled during active disease. CDR3s include the opening cysteine and the closing phenylalanine or tryptophan. The D gene is left open where the match is weak. Only some rows state a clone size, as once, few, many or a class for expanded clones.

size | D | J | V | CDR3 | DNA
NA | NA | TRBJ2-1 | TRBV4-2 | CASSQVLGSGQRYNEQFF | TGTGCCAGCAGCCAAGTGTTAGGATCTGGACAACGTTACAATGAGCAGTTCTTC
NA | NA | TRBJ2-7 | TRBV9 | CASSPGAGVNSYEQYF | TGTGCCAGCAGCCCGGGGGCGGGGGTAAACTCCTACGAGCAGTACTTC
NA | TRBD1 | TRBJ1-2 | TRBV18 | CASSLTGGYTF | TGTGCCAGCTCACTGACAGGGGGCTACACCTTC
NA | TRBD2 | TRBJ2-3 | TRBV7-2 | CASRAGGARTDTQYF | TGTGCCAGCAGGGCGGGGGGTGCCCGCACAGATACGCAGTATTTT
NA | TRBD1 | TRBJ1-5 | TRBV29-1 | CSVGQGSNQPQHF | TGCAGCGTTGGACAGGGGAGCAATCAGCCCCAGCATTTT
once | TRBD2 | TRBJ2-3 | TRBV28 | CASSQRGGSTDTQYF | TGTGCCAGCAGTCAGCGGGGGGGTAGCACAGATACGCAGTATTTT
NA | TRBD1 | TRBJ2-7 | TRBV10-3 | CARPQGAGYEQYF | TGTGCCAGGCCCCAGGGGGCGGGGTACGAGCAGTACTTC
NA | TRBD1 | TRBJ1-5 | TRBV6-5 | CASIRDRVNQPQHF | TGTGCCAGCATACGGGACAGGGTCAATCAGCCCCAGCATTTT
few | TRBD1 | TRBJ1-4 | TRBV6-5 | CASKIAGTAYEKLFF | TGTGCCAGCAAGATCGCCGGGACAGCTTATGAAAAACTGTTTTTT
NA | NA | TRBJ1-6 | TRBV6-1 | CASSENIQGSNSPLHF | TGTGCCAGCAGTGAAAATATACAGGGTAGTAATTCACCCCTCCACTTT
few | TRBD1 | TRBJ1-3 | TRBV18 | CASSPTGASGNTIYF | TGTGCCAGCTCACCAACAGGGGCCTCTGGAAACACCATATATTTT
once | NA | TRBJ1-4 | TRBV21-1 | CASSSSPGQGLPTNEKLFF | TGTGCCAGCAGCTCTTCTCCGGGACAGGGATTGCCAACTAATGAAAAACTGTTTTTT
NA | TRBD1 | TRBJ2-5 | TRBV2 | CASSPTGGPQETQYF | TGTGCCAGCAGCCCGACAGGGGGCCCCCAAGAGACCCAGTACTTC
NA | TRBD1 | TRBJ2-7 | TRBV4-2 | CASSGSGTVTYEQYF | TGTGCCAGCAGCGGCTCCGGGACAGTCACCTACGAGCAGTACTTC
NA | TRBD2 | TRBJ2-1 | TRBV3-1/TRBV3-2 | CASSPGTSGGWSYNEQFF | TGTGCCAGCAGCCCCGGGACTAGCGGGGGGTGGTCCTACAATGAGCAGTTCTTC
many | TRBD1 | TRBJ2-7 | TRBV2 | CASRIGQGNPYEQYF | TGTGCCAGCAGGATTGGACAGGGGAATCCCTACGAGCAGTACTTC
NA | TRBD1 | TRBJ2-3 | TRBV18 | CASSLWDRGSGADTQYF | TGTGCCAGCTCACTCTGGGACAGGGGGTCGGGCGCAGATACGCAGTATTTT
NA | TRBD1 | TRBJ1-2 | TRBV2 | CASRGQGGGYTF | TGTGCCAGCAGGGGACAGGGCGGCGGCTACACCTTC
NA | TRBD1 | TRBJ2-1 | TRBV15 | CATSRRGQGVNEQFF | TGTGCCACCAGCAGACGAGGACAGGGTGTCAATGAGCAGTTCTTC
once | NA | TRBJ2-1 | TRBV7-9 | CASSLVTPQGNEQFF | TGTGCCAGCAGCTTAGTGACCCCCCAGGGGAATGAGCAGTTCTTC
NA | NA | TRBJ1-4 | TRBV19 | CASSALGGGKVWLFF | TGTGCCAGTAGTGCCCTGGGGGGGGGCAAAGTATGGCTGTTTTTT
NA | TRBD2 | TRBJ2-2 | TRBV28 | CASSKRRLAGNTGELFF | TGTGCCAGCAGTAAGAGAAGACTAGCGGGGAACACCGGGGAGCTGTTTTTT
NA | NA | TRBJ1-3 | TRBV28 | CASSSLYSTLTGNTIYF | TGTGCCAGCAGTTCCCTATATTCCACGCTCACTGGAAACACCATATATTTT
NA | NA | TRBJ2-1 | TRBV7-2 | CASSLALYNEQFF | TGTGCCAGCAGCTTAGCCCTCTACAATGAGCAGTTCTTC
NA | TRBD1 | TRBJ2-7 | TRBV5-6 | CASSREDRGPREQYF | TGTGCCAGCAGCAGGGAGGACAGGGGGCCGCGCGAGCAGTACTTC
NA | TRBD2 | TRBJ2-7 | TRBV13 | CASSPLAGGLYEQYF | TGTGCCAGCAGCCCCCTAGCGGGGGGGCTCTACGAGCAGTACTTC
NA | NA | TRBJ2-1 | TRBV6-2/TRBV6-3 | CASSLNPDIDEQFF | TGTGCCAGCAGCCTCAATCCGGACATCGATGAGCAGTTCTTC
NA | NA | TRBJ2-7 | TRBV7-2 | CASSSGADEQYF | TGTGCCAGCAGCTCAGGGGCCGACGAGCAGTACTTC
NA | NA | TRBJ1-2 | TRBV6-5 | CASTSLEGDYGYTF | TGTGCCAGCACCTCCCTCGAGGGGGACTATGGCTACACCTTC
NA | TRBD1 | TRBJ1-4 | TRBV2 | CASSRGTGGTNEKLFF | TGTGCCAGCAGTCGAGGGACAGGGGGAACTAATGAAAAACTGTTTTTT
NA | NA | TRBJ2-7 | TRBV6-2/TRBV6-3 | CASSYLASGEQYF | TGTGCCAGCAGTTACTTGGCCAGCGGCGAGCAGTACTTC
NA | TRBD1 | TRBJ1-1 | TRBV19 | CASSIRGRVLNTEAFF | TGTGCCAGTAGTATTAGGGGGCGCGTTTTGAACACTGAAGCTTTCTTT
NA | TRBD1 | TRBJ2-7 | TRBV11-3 | CASSLEGGYYEQYF | TGTGCCAGCAGCTTAGAAGGGGGCTACTACGAGCAGTACTTC
few | NA | TRBJ1-1 | TRBV2 | CASRKDRNTEAFF | TGTGCCAGCAGGAAGGACAGGAACACTGAAGCTTTCTTT
NA | NA | TRBJ2-6 | TRBV19 | CASSIATKSGANVLTF | TGTGCCAGTAGTATAGCTACCAAGTCTGGGGCCAACGTCCTGACTTTC
NA | TRBD1 | TRBJ2-7 | TRBV5-1 | CASRRTGGTIYEQYF | TGCGCCAGCAGACGAACAGGGGGCACGATATACGAGCAGTACTTC
once | NA | TRBJ1-1 | TRBV6-2/TRBV6-3 | CASSYRRDTAFF | TGTGCCAGCAGTTACCGGAGGGATACAGCTTTCTTT
NA | TRBD1 | TRBJ1-4 | TRBV6-6 | CASSQTGGREKLFF | TGTGCCAGCAGCCAGACAGGGGGAAGGGAAAAACTGTTTTTT
NA | NA | TRBJ2-5 | TRBV28 | CASSRPLKTQYF | TGTGCCAGCAGCCGCCCTCTAAAGACCCAGTACTTC
NA | TRBD1 | TRBJ1-4 | TRBV27 | CASSRTGGGEKLFF | TGTGCCAGCAGTCGAACAGGGGGCGGTGAAAAACTGTTTTTT
NA | NA | TRBJ1-2 | TRBV6-5 | CASSYMVTGYGYTF | TGTGCCAGCAGTTACATGGTAACCGGCTATGGCTACACCTTC
NA | TRBD1 | TRBJ1-5 | TRBV2 | CASLPEGAGLGQPQHF | TGTGCCAGCCTTCCTGAGGGGGCAGGGTTAGGTCAGCCCCAGCATTTT
NA | TRBD2 | TRBJ2-2 | TRBV30 | CAWSVGRTSGNTGELFF | TGTGCCTGGAGTGTAGGCCGGACTAGCGGTAACACCGGGGAGCTGTTTTTT
few | TRBD1 | TRBJ1-2 | TRBV11-1 | CASSARTGAYGYTF | TGTGCCAGCAGCGCCCGGACAGGGGCTTATGGCTACACCTTC
NA | NA | TRBJ1-2 | TRBV9 | CASSAEGDGYTF | TGTGCCAGCAGCGCCGAAGGGGATGGCTACACCTTC
NA | NA | TRBJ1-1 | TRBV5-1 | CASNPGEMNTEAFF | TGCGCCAGCAATCCGGGAGAGATGAACACTGAAGCTTTCTTT
NA | TRBD2 | TRBJ2-2 | TRBV5-6 | CASSLALAANTGELFF | TGTGCCAGCAGCCTGGCACTAGCGGCGAACACCGGGGAGCTGTTTTTT
NA | TRBD1 | TRBJ1-6 | TRBV20-1 | CSASRQGINSPLHF | TGCAGTGCTAGTCGACAGGGGATTAATTCACCCCTCCACTTT
NA | NA | TRBJ2-7 | TRBV7-9 | CASSLEGFQHYEQYF | TGTGCCAGCAGCTTGGAGGGCTTCCAACATTACGAGCAGTACTTC
NA | NA | TRBJ1-2 | TRBV2 | CASSEARPPGGYTF | TGTGCCAGCAGTGAAGCGCGTCCCCCCGGGGGCTACACCTTC
NA | TRBD1 | TRBJ1-1 | TRBV7-9 | CASSSSGTGNTEAFF | TGTGCCAGCAGCTCATCCGGGACAGGGAACACTGAAGCTTTCTTT
NA | NA | TRBJ1-6 | TRBV15 | CATSSEWAGSLHF | TGTGCCACCAGCAGTGAGTGGGCGGGGTCCCTCCACTTT
NA | TRBD2 | TRBJ2-3 | TRBV7-3 | CASSLSPGGITDTQYF | TGTGCCAGCAGCTTATCCCCGGGGGGAATCACAGATACGCAGTATTTT